These 13 T cell receptor beta chains share one sample of origin, sequenced in a study of blood T cell repertoires in COVID-19. Some clones are missing from TCRdb's copy, which holds only in-frame ones; the method was immunoSEQ multiplex PCR. The sample contains 200,000 to 300,000 clones, over 90% of which appear only once. Material: peripheral blood. The receptors were sampled from a man aged 25 to 40 with COVID-19, enrolled during active disease.

The V gene is TRBV19, the J gene TRBJ1-6; the match to TRBD1 covers 11 bases. The CDR3 loop spans 15 amino acids. Germline V gene sequence: CDR1 LNHDA, CDR2 SQIVND (reference sequence). V lost 5 bases and J lost 8; bases outside the gene matches: 5. The CDR3 sequence is CASSVGQGADSPLHF. The CDR3 DNA follows: TGTGCCAGTAGTGTAGGACAGGGGGCCGATTCACCCCTCCACTTT.

Here the CDR3 reads CASSSSGAQTQYF. CDR3 DNA: TGTGCCAGCTCATCTTCAGGGGCACAGACCCAGTACTTC. V is TRBV18 and J is TRBJ2-5, with D maybe TRBD1 (6 bases). CDR3 length: 13 amino acids. Germline lookup yields CDR1 KGHSH and CDR2 LQKENI. Trimming removed 5 bases from V and 6 bases from J, with 13 bases in between.

The chain couples TRBV4-2 to TRBJ1-5; TRBD1 is a possible D gene (5 bases). V was cut by 0 bases and J by 7 bases, with 16 bases left in between. Germline V gene sequence: CDR1 LGHNA, CDR2 YNFKEQ. There are 16 residues in the CDR3. The CDR3 sequence: CASSQEVARVGQPQHF. As DNA, the CDR3 is TGTGCCAGCAGCCAAGAAGTAGCCAGGGTGGGCCAGCCCCAGCATTTT.

The CDR3 DNA reads TGTGCCAGCAGCTTAGCGGCGGATCAGCCCCAGCATTTT. It codes for CASSLAADQPQHF. V gene TRBV7-6 combines with J gene TRBJ1-5, with D uncertain. Germline V gives CDR1 SGHVS, CDR2 FNYEAQ. Deletions cut 0 bases from V and 5 bases from J, with 5 bases between. The CDR3 has 13 residues. The whole variable domain, filled in from reference TRBV7-6 and TRBJ1-5, reads GAGVSQSPRYKVTKRGQDVALRCDPISGHVSLYWYRQALGQGPEFLTYFNYEAQQDKSGLPNDRFSAERPEGSISTLTIQRTEQRDSAMYRCASSLAADQPQHFGDGTRLSIL.

V gene TRBV27 combines with J gene TRBJ2-7; TRBD1 agrees at 9 bases. The germline V gene encodes CDR1 MNHEY and CDR2 SMNVEV (reference sequence). Trimming removed 6 bases from V and 5 bases from J; junction bases left unmatched: 8. There are 14 residues in the CDR3. CDR3 amino acids: CASRKRQGGHEQYF. CDR3 in DNA: TGTGCCAGCAGGAAGAGACAGGGGGGCCACGAGCAGTACTTC.

The rearrangement uses TRBV29-1 and TRBJ1-2, with a possible D match to TRBD1 (6 bases). V was cut by 7 bases and J by 4 bases, with 19 bases left in between. CDR1 and CDR2 (germline): SQVTM, ANQGSEA. This CDR3 is 14 amino acids long. In DNA form, the CDR3 reads TGCAGCGCCCGACCCGATACAGGGACCTATGGCTACACCTTC. Translated: CSARPDTGTYGYTF.

The chain links TRBV5-4 to TRBJ2-5; TRBD2 matches at 13 bases. This CDR3 contains 17 residues. The junction had 4 bases not matched to a gene; V was cut back by 0 bases and J by 2 bases. The germline V gene encodes CDR1 SGHNT and CDR2 YYREEE (reference sequence). CDR3 protein: CASSLGLTSGGQETQYF. The CDR3 DNA reads as TGTGCCAGCAGCTTGGGATTGACTAGCGGGGGGCAAGAGACCCAGTACTTC.

J is TRBJ1-3 and V is TRBV7-9; D gene ambiguous. The germline V and J ends were trimmed by 4 bases and 8 bases, with 9 bases remaining between them. CDR3 length: 12 amino acids. CDR1 and CDR2 (germline): SEHNR, FQNEAQ (reference sequence). CDR3 in DNA: TGTGCCAGCAGCTCCCTGGCGGACACCATATATTTT. It codes for CASSSLADTIYF.

V usage is TRBV5-4 and J usage is TRBJ1-1, with no clear D. Looked up from germline, CDR1 is SGHNT and CDR2 is YYREEE (reference sequence). The CDR3 is 15 amino acids. Trimming removed 4 bases at V and 0 bases at J, with 13 bases between. The CDR3 loop reads CASSTTGIMNTEAFF. In nucleotides, the CDR3 is TGTGCCAGCAGCACAACGGGGATCATGAACACTGAAGCTTTCTTT.

This rearrangement joins TRBV5-4 to TRBJ1-1; TRBD1 might be the D (5 bases). This CDR3 has 14 amino acids. Trimming took 1 base from V and 5 from J, leaving 12 bases between them. Germline assignment: CDR1 SGHNT and CDR2 YYREEE (reference sequence). CDR3: CASSLRGLETEAFF. The CDR3 DNA sequence: TGTGCCAGCAGCTTGAGGGGTCTAGAGACTGAAGCTTTCTTT.

This clone was detected only once. The sample carries other DNA sequences with the same CDR3. This chain uses TRBV19 with TRBJ1-5; perhaps TRBD1 as D (6 bases). Germline V CDR1 and CDR2: LNHDA, SQIVND (reference sequence). The CDR3 has 14 amino acids. Deletions cut 5 bases from V and 2 bases from J, with 10 bases between. The DNA of the CDR3 is TGTGCCAGTAGTCGGGGGGGCGGCAATCAGCCCCAGCATTTT. The encoded protein is CASSRGGGNQPQHF.

The rearrangement uses TRBV5-5 and TRBJ2-7, with D possibly TRBD1 on 6 matching bases. V lost 2 bases to trimming and J lost 2 bases, with 14 bases between them. The CDR3 is 15 residues long. Germline assignment: CDR1 SGHKS and CDR2 YYEKEE (reference sequence). CDR3 bases: TGTGCCAGCAGCTTTCTGGGGGCTCCCACCTACGAGCAGTACTTC. This encodes CASSFLGAPTYEQYF.

This clone occurred once. J is TRBJ1-6 and V is TRBV7-3, with 10 bases lining up with TRBD1. This CDR3 region has 15 residues. The V segment lost 5 bases and the J segment 7 bases; nucleotides outside the gene matches: 5. The germline V gene has CDR1 SGHTA and CDR2 FQGTGA. CDR3 region: CASSLTGGGNSPLHF. In DNA form, the CDR3 reads TGTGCCAGCAGCCTGACAGGGGGCGGGAATTCACCCCTCCACTTT.